One sample yielded the 26 T cell receptor beta chains listed below, sequenced in a study of T cell changes during pregnancy in multiple sclerosis. TCRdb keeps only in-frame clones here, not all; method: immunoSEQ multiplex PCR. There are fewer than 45,000 clones in the sample; 90% to 95% occur only once, and roughly 7.4% lies in the top ten. This material consisted of CD8+ T cells from peripheral blood mononuclear cells, taken in the third trimester of pregnancy. The receptors derive from a female donor with multiple sclerosis, enrolled in a pregnancy study.

The CDR3, as DNA: TGCAGCGTTGTTGGCGGGAAGGCCTACAATGAGCAGTTCTTC. Encoded protein: CSVVGGKAYNEQFF. The rearrangement uses TRBV29-1 and TRBJ2-1; D possibly corresponds to TRBD2 (6 bases). Per the germline V gene, CDR1 is SQVTM and CDR2 is ANQGSEA. CDR3 length: 14 amino acids. The V gene lost 4 bases and the J gene lost 2 bases, with 12 bases spanning the gap.

This rearrangement joins TRBV4-2 to TRBJ1-5, with D maybe TRBD1 (6 bases). Trimming left V 0 bases short and J 3 bases short, with 18 bases between. CDR1 is LGHNA, CDR2 YNFKEQ, per germline. This CDR3 is 18 amino acids long. The CDR3 region is CASSQDVELGQFNQPQHF. The CDR3 DNA reads as TGTGCCAGCAGCCAAGACGTAGAACTAGGACAGTTCAATCAGCCCCAGCATTTT.

The chain employs TRBV27 and TRBJ2-3, with TRBD2 identical over 7 bases. After removal of 5 bases from V and 5 bases from J, the junction contained 1 base not matched to a gene. Germline values: CDR1 MNHEY, CDR2 SMNVEV (reference sequence). This CDR3 has 12 residues. Here the CDR3 reads CASSGRVDTQYF. The CDR3 DNA reads TGTGCCAGCAGTGGGAGGGTAGATACGCAGTATTTT.

The chain has TRBV5-6 and TRBJ1-5; the D gene is possibly TRBD1 (6 bases). The germline CDR1 and CDR2 sequences are SGHDT and YYEEEE. This CDR3 spans 18 amino acids. V dropped 1 base and J dropped 0 bases, with 17 bases sitting between them. The CDR3 DNA reads as TGTGCCAGCAGCTTGTGGGCACAGGGACCTTATAGCAATCAGCCCCAGCATTTT. Amino acid sequence: CASSLWAQGPYSNQPQHF.

V and J are TRBV11-2 and TRBJ2-1, with unresolved D. Per germline, CDR1 SGHAT and CDR2 FQNNGV. V was clipped by 1 base and J by 10 bases, with 8 bases between them. The CDR3 spans 12 residues. The DNA for the CDR3 is TGTGCCAGCAGCTTAGGACAAATAGAGCAGTTCTTC. Its protein is CASSLGQIEQFF.

The CDR3: CASTPPGGGLYAGELFF. As DNA, the CDR3 is TGTGCCAGCACCCCCCCCGGCGGGGGGCTTTATGCCGGGGAGCTGTTTTTT. This chain joins TRBV28 and TRBJ2-2; TRBD2 agrees at 8 bases. This CDR3 spans 17 amino acids. CDR1 MDHEN and CDR2 SYDVKM come from the germline V gene. V dropped 7 bases and J dropped 6; count of bases not matched to a gene: 16.

This clone was seen just once. V gene TRBV6-6 combines with J gene TRBJ1-1; D perhaps matches TRBD1 (6 bases). The CDR3 sequence is 15 residues long. V lost 2 bases to trimming and J lost 5 bases, with 15 bases between them. Germline lookup yields CDR1 MNHNY and CDR2 SVGAGI (reference sequence). The CDR3 DNA reads TGTGCCAGCAGTTACGTACTTCTGGGACATACTGAAGCTTTCTTT. This encodes CASSYVLLGHTEAFF.

This chain uses TRBV10-3 with TRBJ1-1; weak D call: TRBD1 (6 bases). The CDR3 runs 13 residues. V dropped 6 bases and J dropped 3 bases, with 11 bases sitting between them. Germline loops: CDR1 ENHRY, CDR2 SYGVKD. CDR3 protein: CAIRSQGYTEAFF. The CDR3 bases are TGTGCCATCAGGTCCCAGGGGTACACTGAAGCTTTCTTT.

The rearrangement links TRBV19 to TRBJ2-1, with TRBD2 matching over 9 bases. Germline CDR1 and CDR2: LNHDA and SQIVND (reference sequence). CDR3 length: 16 residues. Trimming at V came to 3 bases and at J to 10 bases, leaving 13 bases not matched to a gene. CDR3 loop: CASSMGGRAAINEQFF. The CDR3, as DNA: TGTGCCAGTAGTATGGGCGGGAGGGCCGCTATTAACGAGCAGTTCTTC.

The rearrangement links TRBV9 to TRBJ2-1; 8 bases align to TRBD1. There are 15 residues in the CDR3. The germline CDR1 and CDR2 sequences are SGDLS and YYNGEE. Trimming at V came to 0 bases and at J to 5 bases, leaving 4 bases not matched to a gene. The DNA for the CDR3 is TGTGCCAGCAGCGTAGTTCCAGGGGGCCACAATGAGCAGTTCTTC. It codes for CASSVVPGGHNEQFF.

The V gene is TRBV19, the J gene TRBJ1-1; D is perhaps TRBD1 (5 bases). V was trimmed by 2 bases and J by 0 bases, leaving 7 bases between them. This CDR3 spans 14 amino acids. Germline loops: CDR1 LNHDA, CDR2 SQIVND (reference sequence). The CDR3 DNA reads as TGTGCCAGTAGTATAACAGGAATGAACACTGAAGCTTTCTTT. Amino acid sequence: CASSITGMNTEAFF.

The chain recombines TRBV29-1 with TRBJ2-7, with 7 positions matching TRBD1. V trimming: 3 bases; J trimming: 0 bases; junction bases outside the gene matches: 14. Germline loops: CDR1 SQVTM, CDR2 ANQGSEA. The CDR3 has 17 amino acids. CDR3 in DNA: TGCAGCGTTGAGGAAGGATTCCCGGGACAGAGCTCCTACGAGCAGTACTTC. This gives the protein CSVEEGFPGQSSYEQYF.

The genes are TRBV7-2 and TRBJ2-7; tentatively, D is TRBD1 (5 bases). The CDR3 extends over 15 amino acids. Germline lookup yields CDR1 SGHTA and CDR2 FQGNSA. Trimming pared 6 bases from V and 0 bases from J, leaving 15 bases between. The chain's CDR3 is CASSYFLGDSYEQYF. In DNA, the CDR3 is TGTGCCAGCAGTTATTTTTTAGGGGACTCCTACGAGCAGTACTTC.

The chain combines TRBV5-4 with TRBJ2-3; unclear D gene. The CDR3 is 14 residues long. CDR1 and CDR2 from the germline V gene are SGHNT and YYREEE (reference sequence). Trimming pared 2 bases from V and 0 bases from J, leaving 7 bases between. For the CDR3, the DNA is TGTGCCAGCAGCTTTCCTCCGAGCACAGATACGCAGTATTTT. It translates to CASSFPPSTDTQYF.

The rearrangement joins TRBV7-6 to TRBJ2-6; 7 bases are shared with TRBD1. V was clipped by 5 bases and J by 1 base; unmatched bases: 14. Per the germline V gene, CDR1 is SGHVS and CDR2 is FNYEAQ. The CDR3 spans 19 residues. CDR3 in amino acids: CASSRGQPLLVSGANVLTF. DNA for the CDR3: TGTGCCAGCAGCCGGGGACAGCCTCTCCTAGTGTCTGGGGCCAACGTCCTGACTTTC.

The chain joins TRBV28 to TRBJ2-7; 7 bases are shared with TRBD2. CDR1 and CDR2 (germline): MDHEN, SYDVKM. The CDR3 contains 13 residues. The junction had 6 bases not matched to a gene; V was cut back by 4 bases and J by 6 bases. CDR3 sequence reads: CASSSGGRGEQYF. The CDR3 nucleotides read TGTGCCAGCAGTTCCGGGGGGAGGGGCGAGCAGTACTTC.

The V gene is TRBV10-3, the J gene TRBJ2-3, with TRBD2 matching 14 bases. The CDR3 contains 16 residues. Germline CDR1 ENHRY, CDR2 SYGVKD. Trimming took 10 bases from V and 1 from J; bases not matched to a gene: 7. In DNA form, the CDR3 reads TGTGCCACCTCGGGACTAGCGGGAGTCGGCACAGATACGCAGTATTTT. Its protein product is CATSGLAGVGTDTQYF.

This clone was seen only once. The chain employs TRBV28 and TRBJ2-3; D is unclear. This CDR3 is built from 14 residues. Germline V gene lookup returns CDR1 MDHEN and CDR2 SYDVKM. Trimming removed 2 bases at V and 0 bases at J, with 6 bases between. CDR3 sequence reads: CASSLLTSTDTQYF. The CDR3 DNA follows: TGTGCCAGCAGTTTACTGACTAGCACAGATACGCAGTATTTT. Together with reference TRBV28 and TRBJ2-3, the CDR3 gives the full variable domain: DVKVTQSSRYLVKRTGEKVFLECVQDMDHENMFWYRQDPGLGLRLIYFSYDVKMKEKGDIPEGYSVSREKKERFSLILESASTNQTSMYLCASSLLTSTDTQYFGPGTRLTVL.

The chain couples TRBV13 to TRBJ2-7; 10 bases match TRBD1. Trimming removed 2 bases from V and 4 bases from J; junction bases left unmatched: 5. Germline CDR1 is PRHDT and CDR2 is FYEKMQ (reference sequence). The CDR3 has 15 residues. In DNA, the CDR3 is TGTGCCAGCAGCTTATTCGGGACAGGGGATTACGAGCAGTACTTC. It translates to CASSLFGTGDYEQYF.

The chain has TRBV29-1 and TRBJ1-2; D perhaps matches TRBD1 (6 bases). Trimming pared 1 base from V and 13 bases from J, leaving 13 bases between. Germline V gene data show CDR1 as SQVTM and CDR2 as ANQGSEA. The CDR3 consists of 11 residues. The CDR3 DNA is TGCAGCGTTGAAGCTACAGGGATTGGCACCTTC. Amino acids: CSVEATGIGTF.

J is TRBJ1-1 and V is TRBV5-1; maybe TRBD1 (6 bases). The length of the CDR3 is 15 residues. CDR1 SGHRS and CDR2 YFSETQ come from the germline V gene. Trimming pared 3 bases from V and 3 bases from J, leaving 15 bases between. CDR3 loop: CASSSLTGAYTEAFF. In DNA form, the CDR3 reads TGCGCCAGCAGCTCGTTGACAGGCGCCTACACTGAAGCTTTCTTT.

The J gene is TRBJ1-2, the V gene TRBV18; D not resolved. Germline values: CDR1 KGHSH, CDR2 LQKENI. Trimming took off 1 base at V and 4 bases at J, with 19 bases between the two ends. The CDR3 sequence is 17 residues long. As DNA, the CDR3 is TGTGCCAGCTCACCACGCTTGGTAACAGCGGCGGTCTATGGCTACACCTTC. Amino acids: CASSPRLVTAAVYGYTF.

The chain uses TRBV19 and TRBJ1-5; D is unclear. Germline values: CDR1 LNHDA, CDR2 SQIVND (reference sequence). Trimming took 5 bases from V and 3 from J, leaving 8 bases between them. This CDR3 has 13 amino acids. CDR3 coding DNA: TGTGCCAGTAGTGCCACTCTCAATCAGCCCCAGCATTTT. Translated: CASSATLNQPQHF.

The chain joins TRBV7-8 to TRBJ2-4; TRBD1 agrees at 7 bases. Per germline, CDR1 SGHVS and CDR2 FQNEAQ. The CDR3 runs 13 residues. The ends lost 6 bases at V and 8 bases at J; junction bases unmatched: 7. The CDR3 nucleotides are TGTGCCAGCAGTTCAGCCGGGACAGACATTCAGTACTTC. Translation: CASSSAGTDIQYF.

V usage is TRBV9 and J usage is TRBJ2-2, with 9 bases aligning to TRBD1. V was clipped by 4 bases and J by 1 base; unmatched bases: 2. CDR1 is SGDLS, CDR2 YYNGEE, per germline. The CDR3 length is 15 residues. The CDR3 nucleotides are TGTGCCAGCAGCACGGGACAGGGGAACACCGGGGAGCTGTTTTTT. This translates into CASSTGQGNTGELFF.

CDR3 DNA sequence: TGTGCCAGCAGTCCCCTAGCCGAGGTCTACAATGAGCAGTTCTTC. It is translated as CASSPLAEVYNEQFF. The gene calls are TRBV6-5 and TRBJ2-1, with a tentative D call TRBD2 (5 bases). Germline V gene sequence: CDR1 MNHEY, CDR2 SVGAGI. This CDR3 region has 15 residues. Trimming took 5 bases from V and 3 from J, leaving 14 bases between them.